Shown below are 19 T cell receptor beta chains from a single sample sequenced in a study of T-cell reconstitution after alpha-beta-depleted transplantation in children. This sample's TCRbeta library carried unique molecular identifier barcodes. Using its own MiXCR run on the PCR reads, TCRdb lists one record per CDR3 protein. The sample shows 500,000 or so distinct CDR3 sequences, about 31% of them seen only once. The sequencing used PBMCs from the stem cell graft donor, collected from the stem cell graft. The receptors come from a human donor who donated a stem cell graft to a child with aplastic anemia.

Only a few counts were recorded for this clonotype. CDR3 residues: CASRALAGVNNEQFF. The CDR3 DNA sequence: TGTGCCAGCAGAGCCCTAGCGGGAGTTAACAATGAGCAGTTCTTC. The rearrangement links TRBV7-2 to TRBJ2-1; 10 bases are a match to TRBD2. The length of the CDR3 is 15 residues. J lost 5 bases, V lost 6 bases, and 7 bases had no gene match. From germline, CDR1 is SGHTA and CDR2 FQGNSA.

The V gene is TRBV4-3, the J gene TRBJ2-7, with unresolved D. The germline V gene has CDR1 LGHNA and CDR2 YSLEER. The CDR3 loop spans 15 amino acids. The ends were cut back, 1 base at V and 0 bases at J, with 10 bases in the middle. The CDR3 region is CASSQAPGDSYEQYF. The CDR3 bases are TGCGCCAGCAGCCAAGCCCCAGGTGACTCCTACGAGCAGTACTTC.

In its sample, this clonotype was seen many times. The chain joins TRBV7-2 to TRBJ2-3, with D uncertain. Germline CDR1 SGHTA, CDR2 FQGNSA. The CDR3 has 11 amino acids. V lost 4 bases, J lost 4 bases, and 3 bases lay in between. The CDR3 reads CASSWADTQYF. CDR3 bases: TGTGCCAGCAGCTGGGCAGATACGCAGTATTTT. The full variable domain, completed using reference TRBV7-2 and TRBJ2-3, is GAGVSQSPSNKVTEKGKDVELRCDPISGHTALYWYRQSLGQGLEFLIYFQGNSAPDKSGLPSDRFSAERTGGSVSTLTIQRTQQEDSAVYLCASSWADTQYFGPGTRLTVL.

This clonotype was counted a single time. This chain uses TRBV28 with TRBJ2-7; weak D call: TRBD1 (6 bases). The V end lost 3 bases, the J end lost 5 bases, and 14 bases lay between the germline ends. The CDR3 has 14 residues. The germline gives CDR1 MDHEN, CDR2 SYDVKM. This chain's CDR3 is CASSFLQGRHEQYF. CDR3 nucleotides: TGTGCCAGCAGTTTCCTACAGGGTAGGCACGAGCAGTACTTC. The variable domain in full, completed from reference TRBV28 and TRBJ2-7, reads DVKVTQSSRYLVKRTGEKVFLECVQDMDHENMFWYRQDPGLGLRLIYFSYDVKMKEKGDIPEGYSVSREKKERFSLILESASTNQTSMYLCASSFLQGRHEQYFGPGTRLTVT.

This clonotype was observed a handful of times. This sequence joins TRBV11-2 and TRBJ1-2; D may be TRBD1 (6 bases). This CDR3 is built from 18 residues. CDR1 is SGHAT and CDR2 is FQNNGV in the germline V gene. Deletions cut 1 base from V and 2 bases from J, with 20 bases between. CDR3 DNA: TGTGCCAGCAGCTTAGGCCTACAGGGCATGGGGTGGAACTATGGCTACACCTTC. It encodes CASSLGLQGMGWNYGYTF.

The chain joins TRBV7-2 to TRBJ2-5, with 7 bases matching TRBD1. In germline, CDR1 is SGHTA, CDR2 FQGNSA. The CDR3 consists of 15 residues. With 5 bases clipped from V and 2 bases from J, the junction kept 8 bases outside the gene matches. CDR3 DNA sequence: TGTGCCAGCAGCCCCGCTTTGACAGGGCAAGAGACCCAGTACTTC. It yields the protein CASSPALTGQETQYF.

The chain carries TRBV11-3 and TRBJ2-1, with 11 bases fitting TRBD1. The junction had 11 bases not matched to a gene; V was cut back by 1 base and J by 9 bases. Germline CDR1 reads SGHNT; CDR2 reads YENEEA. The length of the CDR3 is 17 residues. CDR3 sequence reads: CASSLAFGTGGRSEQFF. Written as DNA, the CDR3 is TGTGCCAGCAGCTTAGCCTTTGGGACAGGGGGTCGGAGTGAGCAGTTCTTC.

The gene calls are TRBV20-1 and TRBJ1-1; maybe TRBD1 (5 bases). This CDR3 contains 15 residues. V gave up 0 bases and J gave up 2 bases, with 13 bases separating them. CDR1 is DFQATT and CDR2 is SNEGSKA in the germline V gene (reference sequence). As DNA, the CDR3 is TGCAGTGCTAGAGATCTTGGGGGTCTTAACACTGAAGCTTTCTTT. It yields the protein CSARDLGGLNTEAFF.

The chain uses TRBV3-1 and TRBJ1-1; the D gene is possibly TRBD1 (6 bases). Trimming took 4 bases from V and 7 from J, leaving 13 bases between them. The CDR3 contains 13 residues. From germline, CDR1 is LGHDT and CDR2 YNNKEL (reference sequence). CDR3 bases: TGTGCCAGCAGCCGGGGGACACAGGGTGAAGCTTTCTTT. It translates to CASSRGTQGEAFF.

CDR3 in DNA: TGTGCCAGCAGTTTAAAGGCCACTAGCTTTGAGACCCAGTACTTC. This codes for CASSLKATSFETQYF. This chain links TRBV12-3 or TRBV12-4 with TRBJ2-5, with a possible D match to TRBD2 (6 bases). Between the trimmed V and J ends, which lost 2 bases and 5 bases, there was a span of 15 bases. This CDR3 region has 15 residues.

The chain links TRBV7-2 to TRBJ2-2, with D uncertain. CDR1 and CDR2 from the germline V gene are SGHTA and FQGNSA. The CDR3 extends over 13 amino acids. CDR3 sequence: CARQDSNTGELFF. CDR3 in DNA: TGTGCTCGTCAGGATTCGAACACCGGGGAGCTGTTTTTT.

This clonotype was picked up a small number of times. The V call is TRBV4-2, the J call TRBJ1-5; D gene uncertain. Trimming shortened V by 0 bases and J by 1 base, and 10 bases separated the two germline ends. Germline assignment: CDR1 LGHNA and CDR2 YNFKEQ. The CDR3 runs to 16 residues. CDR3 amino acids: CASSQDLGYSNQPQHF. The CDR3 DNA is TGTGCCAGCAGCCAAGATTTAGGATACAGCAATCAGCCCCAGCATTTT.

The gene calls are TRBV12-3 or TRBV12-4 and TRBJ2-7, with a possible D match to TRBD2 (6 bases). The ends were cut back, 2 bases at V and 2 bases at J, with 13 bases in the middle. The CDR3 runs to 15 residues. CDR3 coding DNA: TGTGCCAGCAGTTTATGGGAGGAAGGAACCTACGAGCAGTACTTC. Translating it yields CASSLWEEGTYEQYF.

Only a few counts were recorded for this clonotype. The chain combines TRBV12-3 or TRBV12-4 with TRBJ2-6; TRBD2 is a possible D gene (6 bases). Trimming shortened V by 3 bases and J by 5 bases, and 20 bases separated the two germline ends. This CDR3 has 18 residues. The CDR3 reads CASSFVVGQGLRANVLTF. CDR3 DNA: TGTGCCAGCAGTTTCGTCGTCGGGCAGGGACTGAGGGCCAACGTCCTGACTTTC.

This rearrangement joins TRBV6-1 to TRBJ2-1; the D gene is possibly TRBD2 (6 bases). The CDR3 runs to 16 residues. The V and J ends lost 6 bases and 0 bases respectively, with 15 bases between them. Germline V gene data show CDR1 as MNHNS and CDR2 as SASEGT. CDR3 nucleotide sequence: TGTGCCAGCAGCCCCGGACTGCGGGGCTCCTACAATGAGCAGTTCTTC. This encodes CASSPGLRGSYNEQFF.

This clonotype was seen only a few times. This chain connects TRBV27 to TRBJ2-5, with a possible D match to TRBD1 (6 bases). The CDR3 extends over 14 amino acids. The V end lost 6 bases, the J end lost 5 bases, and 16 bases lay between the germline ends. Germline loops: CDR1 MNHEY, CDR2 SMNVEV (reference sequence). The CDR3 is CASSLQGTLETQYF. The CDR3 DNA reads TGTGCCAGCAGCCTCCAGGGGACACTGGAGACCCAGTACTTC.

The chain recombines TRBV5-6 with TRBJ1-3; perhaps TRBD1 as D (5 bases). This CDR3 is built from 14 residues. CDR1 is SGHDT and CDR2 is YYEEEE in the germline V gene. V was cut by 5 bases and J by 10 bases, with 19 bases left in between. CDR3 loop: CASSRDRNFVTIYF. CDR3 DNA sequence: TGTGCCAGCAGTCGGGACCGCAATTTCGTAACCATATATTTT.

V gene TRBV20-1 combines with J gene TRBJ2-3; 13 bases line up with TRBD2. The V and J ends lost 6 bases and 1 base, in that order; junction bases with no gene match: 7. The CDR3 length is 16 residues. Germline assignment: CDR1 DFQATT and CDR2 SNEGSKA (reference sequence). Here the CDR3 DNA reads TGCAGTGCGCCCAGACTAGCGGGAGGCCGCACAGATACGCAGTATTTT. Its translation: CSAPRLAGGRTDTQYF.

This clonotype was detected only a few times. This chain links TRBV29-1 with TRBJ2-1, with no clear D. Trimming stripped 6 bases from V and 3 bases from J, with 12 bases between. The CDR3 runs to 13 residues. CDR1 is SQVTM, CDR2 ANQGSEA, per germline. CDR3 in DNA: TGCAGCGTAGCAGCATCGGGCTACAATGAGCAGTTCTTC. Translated, it gives CSVAASGYNEQFF.